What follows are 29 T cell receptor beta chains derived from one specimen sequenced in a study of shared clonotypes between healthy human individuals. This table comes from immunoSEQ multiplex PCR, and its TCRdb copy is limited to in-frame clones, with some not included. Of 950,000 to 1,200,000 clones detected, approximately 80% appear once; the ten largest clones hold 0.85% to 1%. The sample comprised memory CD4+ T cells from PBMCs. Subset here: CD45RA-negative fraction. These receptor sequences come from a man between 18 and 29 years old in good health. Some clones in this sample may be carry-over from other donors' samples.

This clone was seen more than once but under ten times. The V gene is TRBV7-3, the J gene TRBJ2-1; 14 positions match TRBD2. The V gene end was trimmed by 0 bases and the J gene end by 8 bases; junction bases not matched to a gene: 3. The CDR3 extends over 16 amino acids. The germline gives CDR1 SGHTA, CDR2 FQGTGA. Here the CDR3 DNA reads TGTGCCAGCAGCTTAACAGGGGGACTAGCGGGAGATGAGCAGTTCTTC. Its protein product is CASSLTGGLAGDEQFF.

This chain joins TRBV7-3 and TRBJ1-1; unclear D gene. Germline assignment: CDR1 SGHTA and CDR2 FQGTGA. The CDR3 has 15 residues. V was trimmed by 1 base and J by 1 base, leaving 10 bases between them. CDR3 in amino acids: CASSLNPAGNTEAFF. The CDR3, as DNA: TGTGCCAGCAGCTTAAATCCTGCGGGGAACACTGAAGCTTTCTTT.

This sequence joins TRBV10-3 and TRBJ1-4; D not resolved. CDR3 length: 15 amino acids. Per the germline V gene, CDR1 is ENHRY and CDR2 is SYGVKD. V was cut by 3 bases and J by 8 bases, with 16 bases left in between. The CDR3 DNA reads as TGTGCCATCAGTGATCCGGGCCTCGGCGGGGAAAAACTGTTTTTT. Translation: CAISDPGLGGEKLFF.

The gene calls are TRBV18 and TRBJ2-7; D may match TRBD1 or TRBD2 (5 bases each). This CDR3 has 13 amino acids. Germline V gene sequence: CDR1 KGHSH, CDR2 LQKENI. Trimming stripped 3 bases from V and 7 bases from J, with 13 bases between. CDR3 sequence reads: CASSPGTEKEQYF. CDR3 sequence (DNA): TGTGCCAGCTCACCCGGGACGGAAAAAGAGCAGTACTTC.

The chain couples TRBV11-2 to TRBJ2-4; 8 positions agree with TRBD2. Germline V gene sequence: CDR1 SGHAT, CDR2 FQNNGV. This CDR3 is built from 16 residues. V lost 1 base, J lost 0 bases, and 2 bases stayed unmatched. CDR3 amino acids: CASSLAGGLAKNIQYF. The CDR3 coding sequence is TGTGCCAGCAGCTTAGCGGGAGGGCTAGCCAAAAACATTCAGTACTTC. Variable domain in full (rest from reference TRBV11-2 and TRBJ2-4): EAGVAQSPRYKIIEKRQSVAFWCNPISGHATLYWYQQILGQGPKLLIQFQNNGVVDDSQLPKDRFSAERLKGVDSTLKIQPAKLEDSAVYLCASSLAGGLAKNIQYFGAGTRLSVL.

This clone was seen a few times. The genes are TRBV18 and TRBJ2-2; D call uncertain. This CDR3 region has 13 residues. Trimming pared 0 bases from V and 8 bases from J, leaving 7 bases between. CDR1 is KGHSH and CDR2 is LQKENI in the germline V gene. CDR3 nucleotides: TGTGCCAGCTCACCACCTTCTCAAGGGGAGCTGTTTTTT. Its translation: CASSPPSQGELFF.

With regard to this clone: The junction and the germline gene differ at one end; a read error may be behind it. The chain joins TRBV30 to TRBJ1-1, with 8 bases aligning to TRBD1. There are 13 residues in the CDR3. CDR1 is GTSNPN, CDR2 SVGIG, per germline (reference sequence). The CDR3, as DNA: TGTGCCCGGGACCAGGGGGCGGTGACTGAAGTTTTCTTT. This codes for CARDQGAVTEVFF. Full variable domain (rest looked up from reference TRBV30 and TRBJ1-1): SQTIHQWPATLVQPVGSPLSLECTVEGTSNPNLYWYRQAAGRGLQLLFYSVGIGQISSEVPQNLSASRPQDRQFILSSKKLLLSDSGFYLCARDQGAVTEVFFGQGTRLTVV.

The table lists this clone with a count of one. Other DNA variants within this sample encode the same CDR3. The CDR3 spells CASSLGGLAGGQETQYF. CDR3 in DNA: TGTGCCAGCAGCTTAGGGGGACTAGCGGGAGGGCAAGAGACCCAGTACTTC. J is TRBJ2-5 and V is TRBV7-2; TRBD2 aligns across 16 bases. V was clipped by 1 base and J by 2 bases; unmatched bases: 1. The CDR3 is 17 amino acids. CDR1 SGHTA and CDR2 FQGNSA come from the germline V gene.

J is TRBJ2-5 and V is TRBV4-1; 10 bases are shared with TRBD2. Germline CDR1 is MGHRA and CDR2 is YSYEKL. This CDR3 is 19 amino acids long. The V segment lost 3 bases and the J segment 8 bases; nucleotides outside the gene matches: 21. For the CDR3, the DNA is TGCGCCAGCAGCCAGGTCCTCAATGGGGTTTTAGCGGGGGGCTCTACCCAGTACTTC. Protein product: CASSQVLNGVLAGGSTQYF.

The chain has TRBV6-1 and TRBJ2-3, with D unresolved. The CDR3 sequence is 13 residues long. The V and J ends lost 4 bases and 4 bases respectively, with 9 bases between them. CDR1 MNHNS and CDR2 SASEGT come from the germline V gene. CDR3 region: CASSGGLADTQYF. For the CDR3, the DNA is TGTGCCAGCAGTGGAGGTCTAGCAGATACGCAGTATTTT.

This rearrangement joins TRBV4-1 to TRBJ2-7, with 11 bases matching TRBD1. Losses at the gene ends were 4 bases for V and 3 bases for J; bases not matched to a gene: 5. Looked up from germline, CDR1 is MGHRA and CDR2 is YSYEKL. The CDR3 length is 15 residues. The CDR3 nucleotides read TGCGCCAGCAGCCTTACCGGGACAGGGGGCTACGAGCAGTACTTC. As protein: CASSLTGTGGYEQYF.

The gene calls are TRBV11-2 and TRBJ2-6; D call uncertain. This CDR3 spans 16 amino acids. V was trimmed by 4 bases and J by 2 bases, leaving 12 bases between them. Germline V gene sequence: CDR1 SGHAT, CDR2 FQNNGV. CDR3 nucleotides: TGTGCCAGCAGCTATCGACGGCGAGCTGGGGCCAACGTCCTGACTTTC. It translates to CASSYRRRAGANVLTF.

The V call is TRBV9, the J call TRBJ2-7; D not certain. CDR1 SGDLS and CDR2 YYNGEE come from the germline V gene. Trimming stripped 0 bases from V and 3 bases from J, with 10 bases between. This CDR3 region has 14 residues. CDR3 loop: CASSVANVGYEQYF. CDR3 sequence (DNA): TGTGCCAGCAGCGTAGCTAATGTGGGCTACGAGCAGTACTTC.

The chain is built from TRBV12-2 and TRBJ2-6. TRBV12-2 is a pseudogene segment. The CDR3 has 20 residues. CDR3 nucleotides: TGTGCAAGTCGCACCGTGCCCCAGGTCCCGGGTCCCTCTGGGGCCAACGTCCTGACTTTC. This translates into CASRTVPQVPGPSGANVLTF.

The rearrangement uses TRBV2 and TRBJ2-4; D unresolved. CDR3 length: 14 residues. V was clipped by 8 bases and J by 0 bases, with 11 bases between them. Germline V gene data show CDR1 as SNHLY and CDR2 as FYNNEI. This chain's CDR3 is CASGTHQAKNIQYF. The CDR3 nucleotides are TGTGCCAGCGGAACCCACCAAGCCAAAAACATTCAGTACTTC.

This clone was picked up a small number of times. CDR3 coding DNA: TGTGCCAGCAGCGAAACTCGGGGCCGCGGCGTGGACACCATATATTTT. It codes for CASSETRGRGVDTIYF. The genes are TRBV7-9 and TRBJ1-3; D might be TRBD1 (5 bases). This CDR3 contains 16 residues. Between the trimmed V and J ends, which lost 5 bases and 8 bases, there was a span of 22 bases. CDR1 SEHNR and CDR2 FQNEAQ come from the germline V gene (reference sequence).

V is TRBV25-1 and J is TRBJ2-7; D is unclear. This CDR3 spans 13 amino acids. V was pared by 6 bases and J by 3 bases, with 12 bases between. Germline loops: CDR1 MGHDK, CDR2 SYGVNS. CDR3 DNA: TGTGCCAGCAGCCCCGGGCCACGCTACGAGCAGTACTTC. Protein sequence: CASSPGPRYEQYF.

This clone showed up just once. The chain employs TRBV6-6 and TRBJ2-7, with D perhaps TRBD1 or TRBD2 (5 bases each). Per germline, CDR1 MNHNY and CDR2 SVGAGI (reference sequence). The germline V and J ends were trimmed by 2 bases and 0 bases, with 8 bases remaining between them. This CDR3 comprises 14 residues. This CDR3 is CASSYPGASYEQYF. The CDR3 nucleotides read TGTGCCAGCAGTTACCCCGGGGCCTCCTACGAGCAGTACTTC.

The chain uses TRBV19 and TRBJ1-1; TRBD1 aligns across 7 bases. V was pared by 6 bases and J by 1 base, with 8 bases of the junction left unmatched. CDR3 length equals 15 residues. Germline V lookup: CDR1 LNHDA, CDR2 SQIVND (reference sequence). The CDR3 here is CASRLQWTGNTEAFF. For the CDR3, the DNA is TGTGCCAGTAGGCTTCAATGGACAGGGAACACTGAAGCTTTCTTT.

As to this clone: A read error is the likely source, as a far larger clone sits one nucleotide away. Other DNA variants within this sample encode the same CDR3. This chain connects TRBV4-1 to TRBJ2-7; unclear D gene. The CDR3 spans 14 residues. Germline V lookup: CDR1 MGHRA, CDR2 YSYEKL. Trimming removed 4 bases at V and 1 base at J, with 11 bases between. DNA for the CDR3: TGCGCCAGCAGCCCGACGCGAACTTCCTACGAGCAGTACTTC. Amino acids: CASSPTRTSYEQYF.

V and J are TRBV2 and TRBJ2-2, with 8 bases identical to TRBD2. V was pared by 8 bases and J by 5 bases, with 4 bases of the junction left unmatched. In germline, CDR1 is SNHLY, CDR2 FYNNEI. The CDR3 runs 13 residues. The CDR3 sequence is CASASGGTGELFF. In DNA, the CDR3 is TGTGCCAGCGCCAGCGGGGGTACCGGGGAGCTGTTTTTT.

CDR3 sequence (DNA): TGCGCCAGCAGCCCGGACTTCGTAGCCAAAAACATTCAGTACTTC. Protein: CASSPDFVAKNIQYF. The chain links TRBV5-1 to TRBJ2-4; possible D gene TRBD2, 5 bases. Germline V gene sequence: CDR1 SGHRS, CDR2 YFSETQ. The germline V and J ends were trimmed by 4 bases and 0 bases, with 11 bases remaining between them. The CDR3 covers 15 residues. The full variable domain, with the rest looked up from reference TRBV5-1 and TRBJ2-4, is KAGVTQTPRYLIKTRGQQVTLSCSPISGHRSVSWYQQTPGQGLQFLFEYFSETQRNKGNFPGRFSGRQFSNSRSEMNVSTLELGDSALYLCASSPDFVAKNIQYFGAGTRLSVL.

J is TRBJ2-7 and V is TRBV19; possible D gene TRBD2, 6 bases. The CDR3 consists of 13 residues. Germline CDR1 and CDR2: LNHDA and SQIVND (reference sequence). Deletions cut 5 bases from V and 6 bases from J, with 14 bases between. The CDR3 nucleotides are TGTGCCAGTAGTCACGGGACTCGAGCCGAGCAGTACTTC. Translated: CASSHGTRAEQYF.

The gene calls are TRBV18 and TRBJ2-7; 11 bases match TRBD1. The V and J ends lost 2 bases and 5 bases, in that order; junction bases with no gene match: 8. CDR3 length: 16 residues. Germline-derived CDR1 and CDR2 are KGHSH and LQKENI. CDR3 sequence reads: CASSPYLGQGGDEQYF. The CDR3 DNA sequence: TGTGCCAGCTCACCATACCTGGGACAGGGGGGGGACGAGCAGTACTTC.

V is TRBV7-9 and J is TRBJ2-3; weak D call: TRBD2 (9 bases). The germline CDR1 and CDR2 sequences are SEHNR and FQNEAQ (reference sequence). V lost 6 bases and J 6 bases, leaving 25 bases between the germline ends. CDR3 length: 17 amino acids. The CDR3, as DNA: TGTGCCAGCAGGTCCAGGGGGCTAGCGGGGTCCCGCGATACGCAGTATTTT. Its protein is CASRSRGLAGSRDTQYF. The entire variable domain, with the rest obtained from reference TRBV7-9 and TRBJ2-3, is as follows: DTGVSQNPRHKITKRGQNVTFRCDPISEHNRLYWYRQTLGQGPEFLTYFQNEAQLEKSRLLSDRFSAERPKGSFSTLEIQRTEQGDSAMYLCASRSRGLAGSRDTQYFGPGTRLTVL.

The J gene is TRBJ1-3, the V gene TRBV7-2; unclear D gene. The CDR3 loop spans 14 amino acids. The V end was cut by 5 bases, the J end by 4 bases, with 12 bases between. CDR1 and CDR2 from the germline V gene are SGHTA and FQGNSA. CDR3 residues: CASSPPGVGNTIYF. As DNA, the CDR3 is TGTGCCAGCAGCCCCCCCGGGGTAGGAAACACCATATATTTT.

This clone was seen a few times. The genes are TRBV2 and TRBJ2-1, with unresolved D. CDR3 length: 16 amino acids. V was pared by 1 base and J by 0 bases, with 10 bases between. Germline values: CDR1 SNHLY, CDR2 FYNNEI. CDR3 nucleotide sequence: TGTGCCAGCAGTGAAGGTGGGCGGAGCTCCTACAATGAGCAGTTCTTC. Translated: CASSEGGRSSYNEQFF.

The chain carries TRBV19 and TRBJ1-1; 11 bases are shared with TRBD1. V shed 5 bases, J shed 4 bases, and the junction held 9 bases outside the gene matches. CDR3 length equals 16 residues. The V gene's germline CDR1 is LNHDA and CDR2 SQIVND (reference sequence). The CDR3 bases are TGTGCCAGTAGTCCTAGGACAGGGGGCGCAGGCACTGAAGCTTTCTTT. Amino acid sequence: CASSPRTGGAGTEAFF.

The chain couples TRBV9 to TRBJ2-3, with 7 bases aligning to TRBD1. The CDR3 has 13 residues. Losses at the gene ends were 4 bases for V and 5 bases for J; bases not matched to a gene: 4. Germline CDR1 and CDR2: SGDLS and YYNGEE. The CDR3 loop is CASSLRGRDTQYF. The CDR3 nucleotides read TGTGCCAGCAGCCTCAGGGGGAGAGATACGCAGTATTTT.